This TCR beta chain was observed in a study of T cell repertoires in cytomegalovirus infection. Germline V gene sequence: CDR1 LNHDA, CDR2 SQIVND (reference sequence). This CDR3 spans 14 amino acids. Trimming removed 1 base from V and 1 base from J, with 7 bases in between. Each CDR3 protein gets one entry after TCRdb re-called the reads with MiXCR. The data contain 310,000 or so distinct CDR3 sequences, about 25% of them singletons. This clonotype was seen a handful of times. Its antigen remains unknown. This clonotype was sampled from a human donor in good health (CMV status not recorded). Some clones in this sample may be carry-over from other donors' samples. This sequence joins TRBV19 and TRBJ1-1; D is uncertain. Sequenced material: cultured PBMCs, taken from culture after CMV antigen stimulation. The chain's CDR3 is CASSIGNTNTEAFF. The CDR3 DNA sequence: TGTGCCAGTAGTATAGGGAACACGAACACTGAAGCTTTCTTT.